This T cell receptor beta chain came from a study of beta chain features in type 1 diabetes. Overall study context: Sorted cells, roughly 98,000,000 in number, were examined across all samples. Whole-study findings and limits: Researchers reported that naive, central memory and Treg TCRB repertoires appeared more similar in patients than in healthy donors.

This clone was seen a few times. Antigen: not known. Sequencing targeted expressed TCRB transcripts, as all isolated RNA had been reverse transcribed. Assay used: immunoSEQ multiplex PCR; TCRdb lists only in-frame clones, some missing. The sample records 900,000 or so clones, roughly 17% being singletons. CD45RO/CCR7/CD25/CD127/CD95/CD27 sorting isolated CD4+ naive, central memory, regulatory and stem cell-like memory cells. Material: naive CD4+ T cells from blood. This receptor was taken from a young woman in good health.

CDR3 protein: CAISDSVLETDTQYF. CDR3 sequence (DNA): TGTGCCATATCTGACTCCGTGTTGGAGACAGATACGCAGTATTTT. The chain joins TRBV10-3 to TRBJ2-3; D is uncertain. From germline, CDR1 is ENHRY and CDR2 SYGVKD. V shed 9 bases and J shed 3 bases, with 19 bases lying between them. CDR3 length: 15 amino acids.